The rows below give T cell receptor beta chains drawn from one sample of a study of T-cell reconstitution after alpha-beta-depleted transplantation in children. TCRdb recomputed calls from the PCR reads with MiXCR, one row per CDR3 protein. The sample lists nearly 250,000 distinct CDR3 sequences, under 9.5% occurring once. The sample here was PBMCs, mostly from graft donor cells, taken 180 days after TCRalphabeta/CD19-depleted stem cell transplant. Receptors originate from a male patient between 10 and 17 years old who had a stem cell transplant for acute lymphoblastic leukemia, so the T cells may come from the graft donor. Each CDR3 is given with its conserved first and last residue. D genes are given only for firm matches. Rows may omit the clone size; those that give it use once, few, many or a size class.

V	D	size	J	DNA	CDR3
TRBV6-5	TRBD2	many	TRBJ2-1	TGTGCCAGCAGTTCTCTAGCGGGAGGAGAGTACAATGAGCAGTTCTTC	CASSSLAGGEYNEQFF
TRBV6-2/TRBV6-3	-	many	TRBJ2-7	TGTGCCAGCAGTTACAACGGTTTCTCCTACGAGCAGTACTTC	CASSYNGFSYEQYF
TRBV18	-	many	TRBJ2-5	TGTGCCAGCTCACCACGACTGGAAGAGACCCAGTACTTC	CASSPRLEETQYF
TRBV7-2	-	many	TRBJ1-3	TGTGCCAGCAGCACGGGACCCTTCTCTGGAAACACCATATATTTT	CASSTGPFSGNTIYF
TRBV6-5	-	many	TRBJ2-5	TGTGCCAGCAGTTACTCAGAGATCCAAGAGACCCAGTACTTC	CASSYSEIQETQYF
TRBV4-2	-	-	TRBJ2-7	TGTGCCAGCAGCCAAGATCTTTTCGGGGCAGGAAGCTCCTACGAGCAGTACTTC	CASSQDLFGAGSSYEQYF
TRBV6-1	TRBD2	many	TRBJ2-1	TGTGCCAGCAGCCCGGGACTAGCGTCACCGGGGCAGTTCTTC	CASSPGLASPGQFF
TRBV7-9	-	many	TRBJ2-3	TGTGCCAGCAGCCCCCAGACAGGAGTATCTAGCACAGATACGCAGTATTTT	CASSPQTGVSSTDTQYF
TRBV5-1	-	many	TRBJ1-1	TGCGCCAGCGTGGGGGAGCTGAACACTGAAGCTTTCTTT	CASVGELNTEAFF
TRBV6-5	-	many	TRBJ2-5	TGTGCCAGCACCAGGGATAGGGAGACCCAGTACTTC	CASTRDRETQYF
TRBV5-1	TRBD1	many	TRBJ2-7	TGCGCCAGCAGCTTGACGGGACAGGGGGCTTACGAGCAGTACTTC	CASSLTGQGAYEQYF
TRBV20-1	TRBD2	many	TRBJ2-2	TGCAGTGCTACATTGCGGGAGGCCCACACCACCGGGGAGCTGTTTTTT	CSATLREAHTTGELFF
TRBV19	TRBD2	many	TRBJ2-1	TGTGCCAGTAGTATCCTAGCGGGAGTTACGAATGAGCAGTTCTTC	CASSILAGVTNEQFF
TRBV4-1	-	many	TRBJ2-2	TGCGCCAGCAGACTCCGCACGGGGACCGGGGAGCTGTTTTTT	CASRLRTGTGELFF
TRBV20-1	-	many	TRBJ2-3	TGCAGTGCTAGCCATACGCAGTATTTT	CSASHTQYF
TRBV5-1	TRBD1	many	TRBJ2-3	TGCGCCAGCAGCTCCGGGACAGGGGGCATCGATACGCAGTATTTT	CASSSGTGGIDTQYF
TRBV5-1	TRBD1	many	TRBJ1-1	TGCGCCAGCAGCTGGGGGACAGGGAGGACCACTGAAGCTTTCTTT	CASSWGTGRTTEAFF
TRBV6-5	-	many	TRBJ2-2	TGTGCCAGTGCACGTTCCACCGGGGAGCTGTTTTTT	CASARSTGELFF
TRBV4-2	-	many	TRBJ1-1	TGTGCCAGCAGCCATTATTGGGGGCAAAAGGGGAACACTGAAGCTTTCTTT	CASSHYWGQKGNTEAFF
TRBV5-1	-	many	TRBJ2-2	TGCGCCAGTTCACAGGGCCCGTTACCCGGGGAGCTGTTTTTT	CASSQGPLPGELFF
TRBV20-1	-	many	TRBJ1-4	TGCAGTGGTAGCCCGACAGCTGATGAAAAACTGTTTTTT	CSGSPTADEKLFF
TRBV6-1	-	many	TRBJ1-1	TGTGCCAGCACCACCGGGGACGTCCTTGAAGCTTTCTTT	CASTTGDVLEAFF
TRBV20-1	TRBD2	many	TRBJ2-4	TGCAGTGCTAGAGATGGGAGGGCGGGTAAAAACATTCAGTACTTC	CSARDGRAGKNIQYF
TRBV7-2	TRBD2	many	TRBJ2-1	TGTGCCAGCAGCCCCGGGACTAGCCCCAATGAGCAGTTCTTC	CASSPGTSPNEQFF
TRBV11-2	-	many	TRBJ2-5	TGTGCCAGCAGCTTAGGAGGTGGGGGGTCGGAGACCCAGTACTTC	CASSLGGGGSETQYF
TRBV6-5	TRBD2	many	TRBJ2-5	TGTGCCAGCAGTTACCTATCTAGCGGGACAAAGACCCAGTACTTC	CASSYLSSGTKTQYF
TRBV29-1	-	many	TRBJ2-3	TGCAGCACCCCCGGGACTAGCACAGATACGCAGTATTTT	CSTPGTSTDTQYF
TRBV28	-	-	TRBJ1-4	TGTGCCAGCAGCTCACCACAGGGCCTAAATGAAAAACTGTTTTTT	CASSSPQGLNEKLFF
TRBV27	-	-	TRBJ1-2	TGTGCCAGCAGTTTCAAGGAGCCGGGAGGCTACACCTTC	CASSFKEPGGYTF
TRBV7-2	-	many	TRBJ2-2	TGTGCCAGCCGAGCGGAGTTCACCGGGGAGCTGTTTTTT	CASRAEFTGELFF
TRBV5-1	TRBD2	-	TRBJ2-3	TGCGCCAGCAGTTCTTACTTAGCGGGAGTCGGGGATACGCAGTATTTT	CASSSYLAGVGDTQYF
TRBV7-1	-	-	TRBJ2-7	TGTGCCAGCAGCTCGGGGCTCCTCCTACCCCAGGTTGAGGGGCAGTACTTC	CASSSGLLLPQVEGQYF
TRBV6-6	TRBD2	-	TRBJ2-1	TGTGCCAGCAGTTACTCTTCGGGACTAGCCCGCTCCTACAATGAGCAGTTCTTC	CASSYSSGLARSYNEQFF
TRBV7-9	-	many	TRBJ1-1	TGTGCCAGCAGCTTTTTGGGAACTGAAGCTTTCTTT	CASSFLGTEAFF
TRBV4-3	TRBD1	many	TRBJ2-7	TGCGCCAGCAGCCAAGATCCCCAGGGGGCGTTTTTGGGCGAGCAGTACTTC	CASSQDPQGAFLGEQYF
TRBV7-8	-	few	TRBJ1-6	TGTGCCAGCAGCTTCAGGGATTCCTATAATTCACCCCTCCACTTT	CASSFRDSYNSPLHF
TRBV9	-	few	TRBJ2-2	TGTGCCAGCAGCGTTCGACTGGGACCTGATGGGGAGCTGTTTTTT	CASSVRLGPDGELFF
TRBV6-5	-	many	TRBJ1-1	TGTGCCAGCGCAGCCATGAACACTGAAGCTTTCTTT	CASAAMNTEAFF
TRBV18	TRBD1	many	TRBJ2-6	TGTGCCAGCTCGGTAGACAGGGCCGGGGCCAACGTCCTGACTTTC	CASSVDRAGANVLTF
TRBV20-1	TRBD2	many	TRBJ2-3	TGCAGTGCTAGGGGAACTAGCGGGAGGTACACAGATACGCAGTATTTT	CSARGTSGRYTDTQYF
TRBV3-1	TRBD1	many	TRBJ1-6	TGTGCCAGCAGCCCACGAGGACAGGGAAGTTCACCCCTCCACTTT	CASSPRGQGSSPLHF
TRBV5-1	TRBD1	many	TRBJ2-7	TGCGCCAGCAGCGGGGGACAGTTGTACGAGCAGTACTTC	CASSGGQLYEQYF
TRBV29-1	TRBD1	many	TRBJ1-2	TGCAGCGTTACTGGGACAGGGACACGAGGCTACACCTTC	CSVTGTGTRGYTF
TRBV5-6	-	many	TRBJ2-1	TGTGCCAGCAGCTTGAGGCGGCCATCGTACAATGAGCAGTTCTTC	CASSLRRPSYNEQFF
TRBV18	TRBD1	many	TRBJ1-5	TGTGCCAGCTCACCGAGGACAGGGGATCAGCCCCAGCATTTT	CASSPRTGDQPQHF
TRBV27	TRBD1	many	TRBJ2-1	TGTGCCAGCAGAACAGGGGTTTGGCAGTTCTTC	CASRTGVWQFF
TRBV11-2	-	few	TRBJ2-7	TGTGCCAGCAGCTCCCAGAGGCAGTCCTACGAGCAGTACTTC	CASSSQRQSYEQYF
TRBV6-1	-	many	TRBJ1-5	TGTGCCAGCAGTGGGGGGAGTGGCAATCAGCCCCAGCATTTT	CASSGGSGNQPQHF
TRBV5-1	-	many	TRBJ2-7	TGCGCCAGCAGCTTGGAGGTTCCGGTAAACTACGAGCAGTACTTC	CASSLEVPVNYEQYF
TRBV7-4	-	many	TRBJ2-1	TGTGCCAGCAGCTTATTGGCAAGCGGGTCCTTGTGTATGAATGAGCAGTTCTTC	CASSLLASGSLCMNEQFF
TRBV10-3	-	many	TRBJ1-5	TGTGCCATCAGTATCGATGGAAATCAGCCCCAGCATTTT	CAISIDGNQPQHF